This TCR beta chain was found in a study of PD-L1 blockade in urothelial cancer. The time point: peripheral blood 6 weeks after treatment start. The trim removed 2 bases at V and 5 bases at J, leaving 3 bases unmatched. CDR3 length: 13 amino acids. From germline, CDR1 is LGHNA and CDR2 YSLEER. Here immunoSEQ multiplex PCR was the method, and the copy in TCRdb shows in-frame clones only, minus some. The sample yields around 110,000 clones, roughly 89% seen once. The sequence came from a man between 60 and 75 years old with urothelial cancer. This chain connects TRBV4-3 to TRBJ2-7, with TRBD2 identical over 7 bases. The source was PBMCs, collected around atezolizumab (anti-PD-L1) treatment. The CDR3 coding sequence is TGCGCCAGCAGCCAAATGGCGGGGGACGAGCAGTACTTC. Translated, it gives CASSQMAGDEQYF.